Listed below are T cell receptor beta chains from one sample, sequenced in a study of T-cell reconstitution after alpha-beta-depleted transplantation in children. TCRdb re-called the PCR reads with MiXCR, one entry per CDR3 protein. The sample holds around 700,000 distinct CDR3 sequences, roughly 13% seen once. Specimen: PBMCs, collected before TCRalphabeta/CD19-depleted stem cell transplant. These receptors all stem from a girl aged 2 to 10 with congenital amegakaryocytic thrombocytopenia, due to receive a stem cell transplant. Both conserved end residues are part of each CDR3. The order of the fields is V gene, D gene, J gene, clone size, CDR3 protein, CDR3 DNA. A D gene is named only where the DNA matches it firmly. Rows give clone size only sometimes, using once, few, many, or a class for an expanded clone.

TRBV5-6	NA	TRBJ1-5	many	CASSLGPLSNQPQHF	TGCGCCAGCAGCTTGGGCCCACTTAGCAATCAGCCCCAGCATTTT
TRBV10-3	NA	TRBJ1-5	NA	CAISESTWIGPQHF	TGTGCCATCAGTGAGTCGACCTGGATAGGGCCCCAGCATTTT
TRBV7-2	NA	TRBJ2-1	many	CASSLPPYNEQFF	TGTGCCAGCAGCTTACCGCCATACAATGAGCAGTTCTTC
TRBV11-2	NA	TRBJ2-7	NA	CASSSYRTSSSYEQYF	TGTGCCAGCAGCAGTTACCGGACTTCGAGCTCCTACGAGCAGTACTTC
TRBV12-3/TRBV12-4	TRBD1	TRBJ1-2	many	CASSLRQGQGGYTF	TGTGCCAGCAGTTTGAGACAGGGTCAAGGAGGCTACACCTTC
TRBV12-3/TRBV12-4	NA	TRBJ2-2	few	CASSISRNTGELFF	TGTGCCAGCAGTATCTCCAGAAACACCGGGGAGCTGTTTTTT
TRBV7-6	NA	TRBJ2-7	many	CASSLDLALGEQYF	TGTGCCAGCAGCTTAGATCTCGCCCTGGGCGAGCAGTACTTC
TRBV20-1	NA	TRBJ1-5	few	CSGTPLGGGQPQHF	TGCAGTGGGACGCCCCTTGGCGGAGGTCAGCCCCAGCATTTT
TRBV7-8	NA	TRBJ2-2	NA	CASSRGPPTDTTGELFF	TGTGCCAGCAGCCGAGGCCCGCCGACAGATACCACCGGGGAGCTGTTTTTT
TRBV5-1	NA	TRBJ2-7	many	CASSLAPGHSYEQYF	TGCGCCAGCAGCTTGGCGCCCGGACATTCTTACGAGCAGTACTTC
TRBV29-1	NA	TRBJ2-7	NA	CSDGTGWTYEQYF	TGCAGCGATGGGACGGGATGGACCTACGAGCAGTACTTC
TRBV5-1	NA	TRBJ2-4	few	CASSFSGYWGIQYF	TGCGCCAGCAGCTTTAGCGGCTACTGGGGCATTCAGTACTTC
TRBV5-1	NA	TRBJ2-1	few	CASSLSDNSYNEQFF	TGCGCCAGCAGCTTGTCGGACAACTCCTACAATGAGCAGTTCTTC
TRBV28	NA	TRBJ2-7	few	CASSFAASTGTTGYF	TGTGCCAGCAGTTTTGCGGCTTCGACTGGTACGACCGGGTACTTC
TRBV6-2/TRBV6-3	NA	TRBJ2-3	many	CASSWTSTDTQYF	TGTGCCAGCAGTTGGACTAGCACAGATACGCAGTATTTT
TRBV5-5	NA	TRBJ2-2	few	CASSLVWGGQNTGELFF	TGTGCCAGCAGCCTAGTGTGGGGGGGACAGAACACCGGGGAGCTGTTTTTT
TRBV5-1	TRBD2	TRBJ2-1	few	CASSRRGREGPYNEQFF	TGCGCCAGCAGCCGTCGTGGGCGGGAGGGCCCCTACAATGAGCAGTTCTTC
TRBV11-2	NA	TRBJ2-7	few	CASSLEGSGTYEQYF	TGTGCCAGCAGCTTAGAGGGTAGCGGCACCTACGAGCAGTACTTC
TRBV7-6	TRBD2	TRBJ2-7	few	CASSTISGRGYEQYF	TGTGCCAGCAGCACTATCTCCGGGAGGGGTTACGAGCAGTACTTC
TRBV7-9	NA	TRBJ2-1	few	CASSSRDRNEQFF	TGTGCCAGCAGCTCCCGGGACCGCAATGAGCAGTTCTTC
TRBV11-2	NA	TRBJ2-7	NA	CASSPRGEQYF	TGTGCCAGCAGCCCCCGGGGGGAGCAGTACTTC
TRBV7-2	NA	TRBJ1-1	NA	CASSLAITQANTEAFF	TGTGCCAGCAGCTTAGCGATCACCCAGGCAAACACTGAAGCTTTCTTT
TRBV5-1	NA	TRBJ2-6	many	CASSLTDWGLANVLTF	TGCGCCAGCAGCTTGACTGATTGGGGTTTGGCCAACGTCCTGACTTTC
TRBV30	TRBD1	TRBJ2-1	few	CAWAGTGSYNEQFF	TGTGCCTGGGCAGGGACAGGGAGTTACAATGAGCAGTTCTTC
TRBV7-2	NA	TRBJ2-3	NA	CASSVRTTARVDTQYF	TGTGCCAGCAGCGTACGGACTACAGCACGAGTCGATACGCAGTATTTT
TRBV12-3/TRBV12-4	TRBD1	TRBJ2-7	few	CASRGQGAAYEQYF	TGTGCCAGCAGAGGACAGGGGGCCGCCTACGAGCAGTACTTC
TRBV5-1	NA	TRBJ2-3	NA	CASSLAQGINTQYF	TGCGCCAGCAGCTTGGCCCAGGGGATTAATACGCAGTATTTT
TRBV5-6	NA	TRBJ1-2	NA	CASSRPRYEGYGYTF	TGTGCCAGCAGCCGACCGAGATATGAAGGCTATGGCTACACCTTC
TRBV6-1	NA	TRBJ1-1	few	CASGTKQGFPEAFF	TGTGCCAGCGGAACGAAACAGGGATTCCCTGAAGCTTTCTTT
TRBV20-1	NA	TRBJ2-7	NA	CSAREFYEQYF	TGCAGTGCTAGGGAGTTCTACGAGCAGTACTTC
TRBV5-1	NA	TRBJ2-4	NA	CACSLAARGPKNIQYF	TGCGCCTGCAGCTTGGCCGCCCGAGGTCCCAAAAACATTCAGTACTTC
TRBV20-1	NA	TRBJ2-7	many	CSAIWRALSYEQYF	TGCAGTGCTATATGGCGGGCCCTCTCCTACGAGCAGTACTTC
TRBV5-1	TRBD2	TRBJ2-7	many	CASSTIGTSLGEQYF	TGCGCCAGCAGCACGATCGGGACTAGCTTAGGCGAGCAGTACTTC
TRBV20-1	NA	TRBJ2-7	many	CSATGRTYYEQYF	TGCAGTGCGACGGGACGGACCTACTACGAGCAGTACTTC
TRBV19	NA	TRBJ2-4	NA	CASELSLAKNIQYF	TGTGCCAGTGAGCTAAGCTTGGCCAAAAACATTCAGTACTTC
TRBV7-2	NA	TRBJ2-5	many	CASSLGGKGETQYF	TGTGCCAGCAGCTTAGGCGGGAAAGGAGAGACCCAGTACTTC
TRBV20-1	NA	TRBJ2-1	many	CSASKFGSRAYNEQFF	TGCAGTGCTAGTAAGTTCGGTAGCCGAGCCTACAATGAGCAGTTCTTC
TRBV20-1	NA	TRBJ2-2	many	CSASAPGELFF	TGCAGTGCTAGCGCGCCCGGGGAGCTGTTTTTT
TRBV11-2	NA	TRBJ1-1	few	CASSLVSGAFTEAFF	TGTGCCAGCAGCTTAGTGTCGGGGGCTTTCACTGAAGCTTTCTTT
TRBV12-3/TRBV12-4	NA	TRBJ2-4	NA	CASRPRSREGMYF	TGTGCCAGCAGGCCCCGTTCCCGGGAAGGGATGTACTTC
TRBV20-1	TRBD2	TRBJ2-7	NA	CSAHSKAGSIYEQYF	TGCAGTGCCCATTCTAAAGCGGGGTCAATCTACGAGCAGTACTTC
TRBV20-1	NA	TRBJ1-6	many	CSASRGNSPLHF	TGCAGTGCCTCCCGGGGAAATTCACCCCTCCACTTT
TRBV4-2	TRBD1	TRBJ2-7	many	CASSQQGAYEQYF	TGTGCCAGCAGCCAACAGGGGGCCTACGAGCAGTACTTC
TRBV10-3	NA	TRBJ1-5	NA	CAIGGGQGTNQPQHF	TGTGCCATCGGTGGAGGGCAGGGGACGAATCAGCCCCAGCATTTT
TRBV20-1	TRBD2	TRBJ2-7	NA	CSARDFGGSSYEQYF	TGCAGTGCTAGAGATTTCGGCGGGAGCTCCTACGAGCAGTACTTC
TRBV3-1	TRBD2	TRBJ2-2	NA	CASSHITSGRATGELFF	TGTGCCAGCAGCCACATAACTAGCGGGAGGGCCACCGGGGAGCTGTTTTTT
TRBV20-1	NA	TRBJ2-3	many	CSAHRGVTDTQYF	TGCAGTGCTCACCGGGGTGTCACAGATACGCAGTATTTT